These T cell receptor beta chains were read from a single sample in a study of cytomegalovirus exposure and HLA in healthy donors. Using immunoSEQ multiplex PCR, the repertoire was profiled, and TCRdb retains in-frame clones only, with some absent. The repertoire consists of about 77,000 clones, with 75% to 80% occurring once and the leading ten covering 4% to 4.5%. The sample taken for sequencing was PBMCs. The source of these receptors is a man aged 35-49 years in good health and CMV-seronegative. Each CDR3 is given with its conserved first and last residue. D genes are given only for firm matches. A clone size is listed for some rows: how often the clone was seen (once, few, many), or a class if it is expanded.

CDR3aa: CASRGRDITYGYTF
CDR3nt: TGTGCCAGCAGGGGCCGGGATATCACGTATGGCTACACCTTC
j_gene: TRBJ1-2
d_gene: .
abundance: .
v_gene: TRBV2

CDR3aa: CAWSKTGGVQPQHF
CDR3nt: TGTGCCTGGAGTAAAACCGGGGGGGTTCAGCCCCAGCATTTT
j_gene: TRBJ1-5
d_gene: .
abundance: .
v_gene: TRBV30

CDR3aa: CASSIGYTDRSTDTQYF
CDR3nt: TGTGCCAGTAGTATCGGCTACACAGACAGGAGCACAGATACGCAGTATTTT
j_gene: TRBJ2-3
d_gene: .
abundance: .
v_gene: TRBV19

CDR3aa: CASSTSGGANYGYTF
CDR3nt: TGTGCCAGCAGCACATCAGGGGGAGCTAACTATGGCTACACCTTC
j_gene: TRBJ1-2
d_gene: TRBD1
abundance: .
v_gene: TRBV28

CDR3aa: CASGLAEPDTQYF
CDR3nt: TGTGCCAGCGGACTAGCGGAACCTGATACGCAGTATTTT
j_gene: TRBJ2-3
d_gene: TRBD2
abundance: .
v_gene: TRBV6-5

CDR3aa: CSVGANYGYTF
CDR3nt: TGCAGCGTCGGAGCTAACTATGGCTACACCTTC
j_gene: TRBJ1-2
d_gene: .
abundance: .
v_gene: TRBV29-1

CDR3aa: CASSEGPVLNREQYF
CDR3nt: TGTGCCAGCAGTGAAGGGCCAGTTCTCAATCGCGAGCAGTACTTC
j_gene: TRBJ2-7
d_gene: .
abundance: .
v_gene: TRBV6-1

CDR3aa: CASRDGQVDSGANVLTF
CDR3nt: TGTGCCAGCAGGGATGGACAGGTAGACTCTGGGGCCAACGTCCTGACTTTC
j_gene: TRBJ2-6
d_gene: TRBD1
abundance: .
v_gene: TRBV28

CDR3aa: CASSEVGGGLLYEQYF
CDR3nt: TGTGCCAGCAGTGAAGTAGGGGGGGGGCTTCTATACGAGCAGTACTTC
j_gene: TRBJ2-7
d_gene: .
abundance: .
v_gene: TRBV6-1

CDR3aa: CASSQDRGQGSGELFF
CDR3nt: TGTGCCAGCAGCCAAGACCGCGGACAGGGAAGTGGGGAGCTGTTTTTT
j_gene: TRBJ2-2
d_gene: TRBD1
abundance: .
v_gene: TRBV14

CDR3aa: CASSPIQAPRLYGYTF
CDR3nt: TGTGCCAGCAGTCCTATACAGGCCCCTCGCCTCTATGGCTACACCTTC
j_gene: TRBJ1-2
d_gene: .
abundance: .
v_gene: TRBV2

CDR3aa: CASSPGRRGEKLFF
CDR3nt: TGTGCCAGTAGCCCTGGCCGAAGGGGTGAAAAACTGTTTTTT
j_gene: TRBJ1-4
d_gene: .
abundance: .
v_gene: TRBV19

CDR3aa: CASSSRSLAGGHEQYF
CDR3nt: TGTGCCAGCAGCTCTAGATCACTAGCGGGAGGGCACGAGCAGTACTTC
j_gene: TRBJ2-7
d_gene: TRBD2
abundance: .
v_gene: TRBV11-1

CDR3aa: CASSLVGSGRARDTQYF
CDR3nt: TGTGCCAGCAGCTTAGTTGGTAGCGGGAGGGCTAGAGATACGCAGTATTTT
j_gene: TRBJ2-3
d_gene: TRBD2
abundance: .
v_gene: TRBV7-8

CDR3aa: CAWSVSVSGNTIYF
CDR3nt: TGTGCCTGGAGTGTGTCGGTTTCTGGAAACACCATATATTTT
j_gene: TRBJ1-3
d_gene: .
abundance: .
v_gene: TRBV30

CDR3aa: CASSTRTGGNTIYF
CDR3nt: TGTGCCAGTAGCACCCGGACTGGCGGAAACACCATATATTTT
j_gene: TRBJ1-3
d_gene: .
abundance: .
v_gene: TRBV19

CDR3aa: CASSRAGGDDEQFF
CDR3nt: TGTGCCAGCAGCCGCGCGGGAGGGGACGATGAGCAGTTCTTC
j_gene: TRBJ2-1
d_gene: TRBD2
abundance: .
v_gene: TRBV7-9

CDR3aa: CASSPGGLDRNEQFF
CDR3nt: TGTGCCAGCAGCCCAGGGGGGCTAGATAGGAATGAGCAGTTCTTC
j_gene: TRBJ2-1
d_gene: .
abundance: .
v_gene: TRBV7-2

CDR3aa: CASSVRRGEQFF
CDR3nt: TGTGCCAGCAGCGTCAGACGGGGTGAGCAGTTCTTC
j_gene: TRBJ2-1
d_gene: .
abundance: .
v_gene: TRBV6-1

CDR3aa: CASSPGFGTEAFF
CDR3nt: TGTGCCAGCAGCCCGGGGTTCGGAACTGAAGCTTTCTTT
j_gene: TRBJ1-1
d_gene: .
abundance: .
v_gene: TRBV7-3

CDR3aa: CASSRGGATGQYSYNEQFF
CDR3nt: TGTGCCAGCAGCCGAGGGGGCGCAACTGGCCAGTACTCCTACAATGAGCAGTTCTTC
j_gene: TRBJ2-1
d_gene: TRBD1
abundance: .
v_gene: TRBV7-3

CDR3aa: CASSRGTGSGLAPQHF
CDR3nt: TGTGCCAGCAGCCGCGGGACAGGGAGCGGATTAGCACCCCAGCATTTT
j_gene: TRBJ1-5
d_gene: TRBD1
abundance: few
v_gene: TRBV7-2

CDR3aa: CASSWTAIEVQPQHF
CDR3nt: TGTGCCAGCAGTTGGACAGCAATTGAGGTTCAGCCCCAGCATTTT
j_gene: TRBJ1-5
d_gene: .
abundance: .
v_gene: TRBV28

CDR3aa: CASSLEGGSRAYTEAFF
CDR3nt: TGTGCCAGCAGCCTCGAGGGCGGGAGTAGAGCTTACACTGAAGCTTTCTTT
j_gene: TRBJ1-1
d_gene: .
abundance: .
v_gene: TRBV21-1

CDR3aa: CASSLGTGTIYF
CDR3nt: TGTGCCAGCAGCTTAGGTACGGGCACCATATATTTT
j_gene: TRBJ1-3
d_gene: .
abundance: few
v_gene: TRBV7-2

CDR3aa: CASREQPGLAQETQYF
CDR3nt: TGTGCCAGCAGAGAACAACCTGGACTAGCCCAAGAGACCCAGTACTTC
j_gene: TRBJ2-5
d_gene: TRBD2
abundance: .
v_gene: TRBV6-1

CDR3aa: CAWSPPGQLQETQYF
CDR3nt: TGTGCCTGGAGTCCCCCCGGACAGCTACAAGAGACCCAGTACTTC
j_gene: TRBJ2-5
d_gene: .
abundance: .
v_gene: TRBV30

CDR3aa: CASSFGANTEAFF
CDR3nt: TGTGCCAGCAGCTTTGGGGCGAACACTGAAGCTTTCTTT
j_gene: TRBJ1-1
d_gene: .
abundance: .
v_gene: TRBV7-9

CDR3aa: CASSARDRSIQYF
CDR3nt: TGTGCCAGTAGTGCGAGGGACAGGTCAATTCAGTACTTC
j_gene: TRBJ2-4
d_gene: TRBD1
abundance: .
v_gene: TRBV19

CDR3aa: CASSLFGGRAHLNTDTQYF
CDR3nt: TGTGCCAGCAGTTTATTCGGCGGGAGGGCCCACTTAAACACAGATACGCAGTATTTT
j_gene: TRBJ2-3
d_gene: TRBD2
abundance: .
v_gene: TRBV27

CDR3aa: CASSPGGQGLLEETQYF
CDR3nt: TGTGCCAGCAGCCCGGGTGGACAGGGTTTGTTGGAGGAGACCCAGTACTTC
j_gene: TRBJ2-5
d_gene: TRBD1
abundance: .
v_gene: TRBV4-2

CDR3aa: CASSPTLNTEAFF
CDR3nt: TGCGCCAGCAGCCCAACATTGAACACTGAAGCTTTCTTT
j_gene: TRBJ1-1
d_gene: .
abundance: .
v_gene: TRBV5-1

CDR3aa: CASSLSGLSYNEQFF
CDR3nt: TGTGCCAGCAGTTTATCGGGACTCTCCTACAATGAGCAGTTCTTC
j_gene: TRBJ2-1
d_gene: .
abundance: .
v_gene: TRBV27

CDR3aa: CAWSKNSPATDTQYF
CDR3nt: TGTGCCTGGAGTAAGAACAGCCCGGCTACTGATACGCAGTATTTT
j_gene: TRBJ2-3
d_gene: .
abundance: .
v_gene: TRBV30

CDR3aa: CASSYATGGETQYF
CDR3nt: TGTGCCAGCAGTTACGCGACAGGGGGAGAGACCCAGTACTTC
j_gene: TRBJ2-5
d_gene: TRBD1
abundance: .
v_gene: TRBV6-6

CDR3aa: CASSTPQPQHF
CDR3nt: TGTGCCAGCAGTACACCTCAGCCCCAGCATTTT
j_gene: TRBJ1-5
d_gene: .
abundance: .
v_gene: TRBV6-1

CDR3aa: CASSGVDTYEQYF
CDR3nt: TGCGCCAGCAGTGGGGTAGACACCTACGAGCAGTACTTC
j_gene: TRBJ2-7
d_gene: .
abundance: .
v_gene: TRBV10-1

CDR3aa: CASSFRIANYGYTF
CDR3nt: TGTGCCAGCAGTTTCCGAATAGCTAACTATGGCTACACCTTC
j_gene: TRBJ1-2
d_gene: .
abundance: once
v_gene: TRBV27

CDR3aa: CASSLWGQGAGTQYF
CDR3nt: TGTGCCAGCAGTCTGTGGGGACAGGGGGCGGGCACGCAGTATTTT
j_gene: TRBJ2-3
d_gene: TRBD1
abundance: .
v_gene: TRBV6-5